Sequencing of this TCR beta chain was carried out in a study of blood T cell repertoires in COVID-19. About the research overall: The cDNA or gDNA used as material had been derived from T cells, B-cell-depleted T cells, or PBMCs.

The CDR3 is 19 amino acids. Trimming took 4 bases from V and 0 from J; bases not matched to a gene: 13. Libraries were prepared by immunoSEQ multiplex PCR; TCRdb keeps only in-frame clonotypes and omits some of them. The table has around 100,000 clones, about 77% seen once. This clonotype originated in a man between 65 and 80 years old with active or convalescent COVID-19. The chain couples TRBV23-1 to TRBJ1-4; TRBD1 aligns across 8 bases. TRBV23-1 is an ORF, with its function uncertain. Material for sequencing was peripheral blood. The CDR3 nucleotides are TGCGCCAGCAGTCCATCCGGACAGGGTCCGGCACCAACTAATGAAAAACTGTTTTTT. This sequence encodes CASSPSGQGPAPTNEKLFF.